The 2 T cell receptor beta chains reported below all come from one sample, sequenced in a study of CD8 T cells in Susac syndrome. A quantity of roughly 0.5 to 1 ug RNA underwent reverse transcription using random hexamers. TCRdb ran MiXCR on the immunoSEQ multiplex PCR reads and lists one entry per CDR3 protein. The sample has under 350,000 distinct CDR3 sequences, roughly 94% seen once. The sequenced sample consisted of CD4+ T cells from PBMCs. The source is a human donor with multiple sclerosis.

The chain uses TRBV4-2 and TRBJ2-7; no definite D call. The CDR3 consists of 15 residues. V was pared by 1 base and J by 5 bases, with 15 bases between. CDR1 and CDR2 (germline): LGHNA, YNFKEQ. This chain's CDR3 is CASSQVGSRSHEQYF. The CDR3 bases are TGTGCCAGCAGCCAAGTGGGTTCGCGGAGTCACGAGCAGTACTTC.

This sequence joins TRBV19 and TRBJ1-2; perhaps TRBD1 as D (6 bases). In germline, CDR1 is LNHDA, CDR2 SQIVND (reference sequence). Trimming cost V 7 bases and J 7 bases, with 16 bases left between them. This CDR3 contains 13 residues. The CDR3 bases are TGTGCCAGTACCCTGATAGCAGGGGTTGGCTACACCTTC. This codes for CASTLIAGVGYTF.